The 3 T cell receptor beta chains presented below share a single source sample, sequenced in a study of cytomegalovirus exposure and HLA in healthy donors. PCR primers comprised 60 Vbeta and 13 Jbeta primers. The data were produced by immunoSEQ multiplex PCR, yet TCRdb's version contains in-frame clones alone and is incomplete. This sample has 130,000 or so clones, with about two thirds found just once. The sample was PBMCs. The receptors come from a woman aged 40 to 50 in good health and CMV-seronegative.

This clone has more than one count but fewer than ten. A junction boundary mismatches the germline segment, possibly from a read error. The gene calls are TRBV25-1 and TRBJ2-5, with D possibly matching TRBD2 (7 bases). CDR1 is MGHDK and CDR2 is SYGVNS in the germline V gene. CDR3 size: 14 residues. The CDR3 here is CASRRGGGVETQYF. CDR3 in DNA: TGTGCGAGCAGAAGGGGAGGGGGGGTCGAGACCCAGTACTTC.

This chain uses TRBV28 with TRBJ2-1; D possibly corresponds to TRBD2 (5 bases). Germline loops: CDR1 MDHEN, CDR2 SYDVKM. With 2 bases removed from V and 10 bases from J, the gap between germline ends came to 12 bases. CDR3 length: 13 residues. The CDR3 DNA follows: TGTGCCAGCAGTTTACCGGGGATGGGAGAGCAGTTCTTC. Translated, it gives CASSLPGMGEQFF.

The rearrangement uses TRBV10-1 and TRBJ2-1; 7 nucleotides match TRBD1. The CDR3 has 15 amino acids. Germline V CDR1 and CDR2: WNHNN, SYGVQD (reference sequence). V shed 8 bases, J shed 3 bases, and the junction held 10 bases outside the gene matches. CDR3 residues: CASPPGQRFYNEQFF. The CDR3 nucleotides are TGCGCCAGCCCCCCGGGACAGCGGTTCTACAATGAGCAGTTCTTC.